Below are 11 T cell receptor beta chains sequenced from a single sample in a study of T cells in Graves' hyperthyroidism and ophthalmopathy. Template material for amplifying TCR beta CDR3 regions consisted of RNA transcripts. HTBI primers were used for first-round RT-PCR of the TCR CDR3. MiXCR, run by TCRdb on the multiplex PCR reads, gives a single entry per CDR3 protein. The sample consists of some 600,000 distinct CDR3 sequences, approximately 15% of them appearing once. The sequencing input was blood. The receptors were sampled from a woman aged 30 to 39 with Graves' hyperthyroidism that later progressed to Graves' ophthalmopathy.

The sample holds many counts of this clonotype. The chain uses TRBV6-2 or TRBV6-3 and TRBJ1-1; maybe TRBD1 (5 bases). CDR1 is MNHEY, CDR2 SVGEGT, per germline. CDR3 length: 17 amino acids. V gave up 1 base and J gave up 4 bases, with 19 bases separating them. In nucleotides, the CDR3 is TGTGCCAGCAGTTACTTTCAGGGTTATTGGTCGACCACTGAAGCTTTCTTT. It codes for CASSYFQGYWSTTEAFF.

The rearrangement links TRBV12-3 or TRBV12-4 to TRBJ1-1; D might be TRBD1 (6 bases). Trimming stripped 7 bases from V and 7 bases from J, with 25 bases between. The CDR3 has 16 amino acids. CDR3 amino acids: CASTWRVEGEDSEAFF. CDR3 coding DNA: TGTGCCAGCACCTGGCGTGTGGAGGGCGAGGACAGTGAAGCTTTCTTT.

This clonotype was counted many times. This chain links TRBV24-1 with TRBJ2-2; unclear D gene. The CDR3 covers 16 residues. Per the germline V gene, CDR1 is KGHDR and CDR2 is SFDVKD. The V gene lost 9 bases and the J gene lost 2 bases, with 18 bases spanning the gap. The CDR3: CATQFAAGGNTGELFF. DNA of the CDR3: TGTGCCACCCAGTTCGCGGCAGGCGGAAACACCGGGGAGCTGTTTTTT.

This clonotype was seen many times. The chain has TRBV28 and TRBJ1-4; 9 bases fit TRBD1. With 5 bases clipped from V and 8 bases from J, the junction kept 9 bases outside the gene matches. CDR3 length equals 15 residues. The V gene's germline CDR1 is MDHEN and CDR2 SYDVKM. The DNA of the CDR3 is TGTGCCAGCAGTCTCCCGGGACAGGGAAGCGAAAAACTGTTTTTT. Translating it yields CASSLPGQGSEKLFF.

The table lists this clonotype with a few counts. V is TRBV7-9 and J is TRBJ2-7; a weak D match, TRBD1 (6 bases). This CDR3 contains 14 residues. V was pared by 5 bases and J by 5 bases, with 16 bases between. CDR1 is SEHNR, CDR2 FQNEAQ, per germline (reference sequence). The CDR3 loop is CASSAQGKGNEQYF. The CDR3 DNA is TGTGCCAGCAGCGCGCAGGGGAAAGGAAACGAGCAGTACTTC.

This clonotype was counted a few times. V and J are TRBV6-2 or TRBV6-3 and TRBJ1-1; D possibly corresponds to TRBD1 (6 bases). CDR1 and CDR2 (germline): MNHEY, SVGEGT. V was clipped by 6 bases and J by 1 base, with 15 bases between them. CDR3 length: 15 residues. CDR3 nucleotide sequence: TGTGCCAGCAGCTACACGACAGGACCGAACACTGAAGCTTTCTTT. The encoded protein is CASSYTTGPNTEAFF.

The J gene is TRBJ2-5, the V gene TRBV2; D might be TRBD1 (6 bases). V lost 6 bases, J lost 5 bases, and 13 bases lay in between. CDR3 size: 13 residues. Germline lookup yields CDR1 SNHLY and CDR2 FYNNEI. The CDR3 nucleotides read TGTGCCAGCAGCCGGTCCCAGGGGGAGACCCAGTACTTC. Amino acid sequence: CASSRSQGETQYF.

The sample holds many counts of this clonotype. The rearrangement links TRBV6-2 or TRBV6-3 to TRBJ1-1; tentative D call: TRBD1 (5 bases). The CDR3 covers 17 residues. V was cut by 3 bases and J by 4 bases, with 21 bases left in between. The germline V gene encodes CDR1 MNHEY and CDR2 SVGEGT. CDR3 in DNA: TGTGCCAGCAGTTATCCGGGGGTAGGGCGGGTGAGCACTGAAGCTTTCTTT. Translating gives CASSYPGVGRVSTEAFF.

This clonotype was observed a few times. The CDR3 region is CSARVQREGYEQYF. The CDR3 region has the DNA TGCAGTGCTAGAGTCCAGCGGGAAGGCTACGAGCAGTACTTC. The chain joins TRBV20-1 to TRBJ2-7; 7 nucleotides match TRBD2. Germline CDR1 reads DFQATT; CDR2 reads SNEGSKA (reference sequence). The CDR3 consists of 14 residues. Trimming cost V 1 base and J 3 bases; bases outside gene matches: 6.

This clonotype was counted at least ten times. The V and J genes are TRBV6-1 and TRBJ2-7, with D possibly TRBD1 on 6 matching bases. Trimming removed 6 bases from V and 2 bases from J, with 17 bases in between. The CDR3 loop spans 15 amino acids. The germline V gene encodes CDR1 MNHNS and CDR2 SASEGT. CDR3 DNA: TGTGCCAGCAGGCATGAGGGGGTGGCTACCTACGAGCAGTACTTC. It codes for CASRHEGVATYEQYF.

This clonotype was seen a handful of times. V is TRBV13 and J is TRBJ2-7; no reliable D call. Germline loops: CDR1 PRHDT, CDR2 FYEKMQ (reference sequence). This CDR3 contains 14 residues. The V and J ends lost 2 bases and 4 bases respectively, with 12 bases between them. CDR3: CASSLRQSPYEQYF. In nucleotides, the CDR3 is TGTGCCAGCAGCTTACGCCAGAGTCCTTACGAGCAGTACTTC.